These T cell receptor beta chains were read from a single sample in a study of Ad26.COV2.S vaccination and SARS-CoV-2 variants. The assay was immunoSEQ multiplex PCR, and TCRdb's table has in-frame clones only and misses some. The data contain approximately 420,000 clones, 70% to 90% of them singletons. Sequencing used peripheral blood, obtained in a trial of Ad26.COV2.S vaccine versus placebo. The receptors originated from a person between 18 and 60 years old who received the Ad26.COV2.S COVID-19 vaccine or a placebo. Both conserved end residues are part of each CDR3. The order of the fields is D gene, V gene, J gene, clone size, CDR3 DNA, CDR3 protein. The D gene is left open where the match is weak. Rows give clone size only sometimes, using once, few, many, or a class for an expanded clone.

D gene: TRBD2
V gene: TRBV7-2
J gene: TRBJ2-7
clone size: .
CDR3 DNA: TGTGCCAGCAGCTTAGAAGGGACTAGCGGGGGGTACTCCTACGAGCAGTACTTC
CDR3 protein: CASSLEGTSGGYSYEQYF

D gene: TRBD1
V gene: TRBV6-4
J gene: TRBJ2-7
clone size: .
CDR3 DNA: TGTGCCAGCAGTTTGGACAGGAACCGCGAGCAGTACTTC
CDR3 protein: CASSLDRNREQYF

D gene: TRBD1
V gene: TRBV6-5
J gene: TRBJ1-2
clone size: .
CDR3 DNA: TGTGCCAGCAGAGGACAGGGGGCCGACTATGGCTACACCTTC
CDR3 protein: CASRGQGADYGYTF

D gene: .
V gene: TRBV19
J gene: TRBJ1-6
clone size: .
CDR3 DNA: TGTGCCAGTAAGTGGGGGGCCGGGGATTCACCCCTCCACTTT
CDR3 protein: CASKWGAGDSPLHF

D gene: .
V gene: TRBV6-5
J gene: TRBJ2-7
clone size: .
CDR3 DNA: TGTGCCAGCAGTTACTCGATATCAGGCGCCTACGAGCAGTACTTC
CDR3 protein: CASSYSISGAYEQYF

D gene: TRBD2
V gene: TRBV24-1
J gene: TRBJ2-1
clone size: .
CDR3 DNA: TGTGCCACCAGTGATGCGGGACTAGCGGCCAATGAGCAGTTCTTC
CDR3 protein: CATSDAGLAANEQFF

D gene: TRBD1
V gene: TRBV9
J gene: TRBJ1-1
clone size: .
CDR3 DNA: TGTGCCAGCAGCCGGAGCACAGACAGGGATACTGAAGCTTTCTTT
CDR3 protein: CASSRSTDRDTEAFF

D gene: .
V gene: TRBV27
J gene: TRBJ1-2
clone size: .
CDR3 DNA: TGTGCCAGCAGTCCAAACCCTACAGGGACCTATGGCTACACCTTC
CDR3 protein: CASSPNPTGTYGYTF

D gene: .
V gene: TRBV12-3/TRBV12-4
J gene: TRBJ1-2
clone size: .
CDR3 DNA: TGTGCCAGCAGCCTAGGAAGGTCTGGCTACACCTTC
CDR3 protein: CASSLGRSGYTF

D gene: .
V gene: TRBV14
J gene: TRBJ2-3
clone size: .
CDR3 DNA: TGTGCCAGCAGCCAAGATGTCAGGACAGATTTGCCAGATACGCAGTATTTT
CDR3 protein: CASSQDVRTDLPDTQYF

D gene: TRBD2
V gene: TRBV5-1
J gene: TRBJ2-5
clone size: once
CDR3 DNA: TGCGCCAGCAGCCCGTACCCAGGGACTAGCGGCCAAGAGACCCAGTACTTC
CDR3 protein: CASSPYPGTSGQETQYF

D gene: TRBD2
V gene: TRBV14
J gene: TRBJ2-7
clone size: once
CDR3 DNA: TGTGCCAGCAGCCAAGGTCCGGGACTAAGCCCCCTTTGGGTCCACGAGCAGTACTTC
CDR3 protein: CASSQGPGLSPLWVHEQYF

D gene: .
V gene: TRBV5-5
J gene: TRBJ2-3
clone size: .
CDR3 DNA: TGTGCCAGCAGTACTAATGTCCTCGCAGATACGCAGTATTTT
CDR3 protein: CASSTNVLADTQYF

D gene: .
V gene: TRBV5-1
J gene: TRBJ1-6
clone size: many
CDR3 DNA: TGCGCCAGCAGCTTGGGTACAGGGAGTTCTTCACCCCTCCACTTT
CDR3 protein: CASSLGTGSSSPLHF

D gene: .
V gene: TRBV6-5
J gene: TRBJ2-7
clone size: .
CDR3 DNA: TGTGCCAGCAGTTACTCGGACGGGAGAGGGACCAACGAGCAGTACTTC
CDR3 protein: CASSYSDGRGTNEQYF

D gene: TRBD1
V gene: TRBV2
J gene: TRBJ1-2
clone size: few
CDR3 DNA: TGTGCCAGCAGTGCGACAGGGGTCCCCTATGGCTACACCTTC
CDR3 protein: CASSATGVPYGYTF

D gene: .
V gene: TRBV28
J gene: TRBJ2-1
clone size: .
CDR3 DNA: TGTGCCAGCAGTTTTGGCGACGAGAGATACAATGAGCAGTTCTTC
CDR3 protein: CASSFGDERYNEQFF

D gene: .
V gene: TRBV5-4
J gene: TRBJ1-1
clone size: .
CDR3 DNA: TGTGCCAGCAGATACAAGCAGGGAGGACCTGAAGCTTTCTTT
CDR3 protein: CASRYKQGGPEAFF

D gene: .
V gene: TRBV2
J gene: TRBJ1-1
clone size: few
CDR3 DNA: TGTGCCAGCAGTGAATCAGTATTTGACACTGAAGCTTTCTTT
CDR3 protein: CASSESVFDTEAFF

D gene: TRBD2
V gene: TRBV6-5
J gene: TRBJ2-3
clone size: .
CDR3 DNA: TGTGCCAGCAGTTACGTCGGGGGGACAGATACGCAGTATTTT
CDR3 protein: CASSYVGGTDTQYF

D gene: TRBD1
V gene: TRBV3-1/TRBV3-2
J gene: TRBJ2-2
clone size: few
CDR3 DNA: TGTGCCAGCAGCCACGGGACAGGGGCGAACACCGGGGAGCTGTTTTTT
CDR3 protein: CASSHGTGANTGELFF

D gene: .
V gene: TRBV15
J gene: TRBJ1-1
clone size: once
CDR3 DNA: TGTGCCACCTACGGGGTGGGCACTGAAGCTTTCTTT
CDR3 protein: CATYGVGTEAFF

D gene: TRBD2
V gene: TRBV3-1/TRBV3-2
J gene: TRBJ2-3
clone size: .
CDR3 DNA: TGTGCCAGCAGCCAAGTGGGCCTAGCGGGGGGGAGAGATACGCAGTATTTT
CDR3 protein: CASSQVGLAGGRDTQYF

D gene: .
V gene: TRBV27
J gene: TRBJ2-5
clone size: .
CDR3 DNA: TGTGCCAGCAGTTTACGGGGCTTAGTTGCGGAGACCCAGTACTTC
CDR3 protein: CASSLRGLVAETQYF

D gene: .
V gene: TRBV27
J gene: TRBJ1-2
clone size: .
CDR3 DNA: TGTGCCAGCAGTTTAAGGGAACCGCGTGGCGAAGGCTACACCTTC
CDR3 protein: CASSLREPRGEGYTF

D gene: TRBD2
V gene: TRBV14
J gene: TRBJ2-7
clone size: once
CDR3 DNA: TGTGCCAGCAGCCAAGTGGGGACTAGGGGAAGCTCCTACGAGCAGTACTTC
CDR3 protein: CASSQVGTRGSSYEQYF

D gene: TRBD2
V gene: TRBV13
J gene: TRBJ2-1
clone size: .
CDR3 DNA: TGTGCCAGCAGCTTTACTAGCGGAACCTTTTTAGTCAATGAGCAGTTCTTC
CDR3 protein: CASSFTSGTFLVNEQFF

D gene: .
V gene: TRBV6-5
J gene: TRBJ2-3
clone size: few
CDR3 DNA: TGTGCCAGCATGTGGGGAGGGGGAGATACGCAGTATTTT
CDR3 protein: CASMWGGGDTQYF

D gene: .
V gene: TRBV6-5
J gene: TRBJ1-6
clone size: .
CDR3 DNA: TGTGCCAGCAGTTTGGGGGCCGCTAGCTCACCCCTCCACTTT
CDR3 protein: CASSLGAASSPLHF

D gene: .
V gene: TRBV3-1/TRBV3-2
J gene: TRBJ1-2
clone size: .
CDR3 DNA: TGTGCCACCACCGGACCCCAGCGCTATGGCTACACCTTC
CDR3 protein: CATTGPQRYGYTF

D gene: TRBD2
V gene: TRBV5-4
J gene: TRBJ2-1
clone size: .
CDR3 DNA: TGTGCCAGCAGCCGAGGAGGGGCTAGCGGGTTGGATGAGCAGTTCTTC
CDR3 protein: CASSRGGASGLDEQFF

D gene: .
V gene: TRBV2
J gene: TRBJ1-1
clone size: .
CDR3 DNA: TGTGCCGACAGACGGGAAAGTAACACTGAAGCTTTCTTT
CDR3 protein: CADRRESNTEAFF